This T cell receptor (beta chain) was sequenced during a study of T cells in Graves' hyperthyroidism and ophthalmopathy. Many counts were recorded for this clonotype. As yet, its antigen is unknown. V dropped 3 bases and J dropped 0; count of bases not matched to a gene: 15. The germline V gene encodes CDR1 SNHLY and CDR2 FYNNEI. The CDR3 is 20 amino acids. Amplified TCR beta CDR3 regions came from RNA transcripts. The HTBI set primed first-round TCR CDR3 RT-PCR. TCRdb itself ran the multiplex PCR reads through MiXCR, one entry per CDR3 protein. Among a few hundred thousand distinct CDR3 sequences listed, more than 45% were seen once. Study-wide results and caveats: Model output signaled ophthalmopathy a median 6.5 months ahead of onset. Peripheral blood also featured most of the thyroid clonotypes expanded above 0.001.

Source material: peripheral blood or thyroid tissue (not recorded which). This clonotype was obtained from a woman aged 18-29 years with Graves' hyperthyroidism. The chain joins TRBV2 to TRBJ2-5, with 11 positions matching TRBD2. The CDR3 here is CASSEDRTTSGAWYQETQYF. DNA of the CDR3: TGTGCCAGCAGTGAGGACAGGACGACTAGCGGGGCCTGGTACCAAGAGACCCAGTACTTC. The complete variable domain, with remaining parts taken from reference TRBV2 and TRBJ2-5, reads EPEVTQTPSHQVTQMGQEVILRCVPISNHLYFYWYRQILGQKVEFLVSFYNNEISEKSEIFDDQFSVERPDGSNFTLKIRSTKLEDSAMYFCASSEDRTTSGAWYQETQYFGPGTRLLVL.